The entry below gives a single TCR beta chain sequence along with its context. The CDR3 length is 15 residues. The V and J ends lost 4 bases and 5 bases, in that order; junction bases with no gene match: 8. Germline CDR1 SGHDN, CDR2 FVKESK. This sample stems from a study of PD-L1 blockade in urothelial cancer. At the level of the study: At some point between 2012 and 2014, patients got going on atezolizumab, taking 1,200 mg intravenously every 3 weeks.

Time point in this sample: pretreatment peripheral blood. Patients presented with locally advanced or metastatic urothelial carcinoma. Individual patients had between 1 and 8 samples, taken pretreatment and on-treatment. This table comes from immunoSEQ multiplex PCR, and its TCRdb copy is limited to in-frame clones, with some not included. The sample comprises almost 50,000 clones, 84% of which are singletons, and approximately 3% rests with the top ten. The clonotype originates from a man between 65 and 85 years old with urothelial cancer. The J gene is TRBJ2-7, the V gene TRBV14; 10 nucleotides agree with TRBD2. This sample comprised PBMCs, obtained around atezolizumab (anti-PD-L1) treatment. The CDR3 reads CASSPSGRTVHEQYF. The CDR3 DNA follows: TGTGCCAGCAGCCCTAGCGGGAGAACCGTCCACGAGCAGTACTTC.